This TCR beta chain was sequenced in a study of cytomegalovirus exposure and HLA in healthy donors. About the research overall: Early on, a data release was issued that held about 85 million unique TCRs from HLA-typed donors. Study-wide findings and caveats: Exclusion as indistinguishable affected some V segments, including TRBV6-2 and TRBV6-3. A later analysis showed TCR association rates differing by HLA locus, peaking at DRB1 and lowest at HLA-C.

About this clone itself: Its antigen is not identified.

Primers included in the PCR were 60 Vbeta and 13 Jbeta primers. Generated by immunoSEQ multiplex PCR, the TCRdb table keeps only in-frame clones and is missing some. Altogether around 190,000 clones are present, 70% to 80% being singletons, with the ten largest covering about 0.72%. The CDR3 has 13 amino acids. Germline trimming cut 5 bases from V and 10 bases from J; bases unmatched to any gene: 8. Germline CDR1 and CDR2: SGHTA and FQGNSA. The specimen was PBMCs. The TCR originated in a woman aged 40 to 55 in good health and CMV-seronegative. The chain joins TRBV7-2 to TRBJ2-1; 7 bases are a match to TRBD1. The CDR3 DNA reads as TGTGCCAGCAGCGGGAAGGGGGCAGCGGAGCAGTTCTTC. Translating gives CASSGKGAAEQFF.